This T cell receptor (beta chain) originates from a study of beta chain features in type 1 diabetes. Blood was drawn once from each donor into heparinised tubes. The draws averaged about 0.11 L. Once sorted, every population was more than 98% pure. CDR3 length equals 13 residues. CDR1 SGHRS and CDR2 YFSETQ come from the germline V gene. V was shortened by 4 bases and J by 6 bases, with 13 bases between the two germline ends. Expressed TCRB transcripts were sequenced after all isolated RNA was converted to cDNA. Profiled with immunoSEQ multiplex PCR; TCRdb holds only in-frame clones, not every one. This sample has approximately 150,000 clones; approximately 13% occur once, and the top ten carry 1.3%. This clone was observed a few times. Antigen specificity is unknown. Whole-study results and caveats: Among type 1 diabetes patients, VDJ junctions had fewer insertions and more deletions. Significant though moderate, a shortening of TCRB CDR3s appeared in all four CD4+ subsets of Type 1 diabetes patients. Equally in patients and controls, shorter templates might have been favored by PCR.

The chain combines TRBV5-1 with TRBJ1-1; weak D call: TRBD1 (5 bases). The receptor was derived from a man in his late teens or twenties with type 1 diabetes. Sequenced material: central memory CD4+ T cells from blood. The chain's CDR3 is CASSPRGSAEAFF. CDR3 bases: TGCGCCAGCAGCCCCCGGGGGAGCGCTGAAGCTTTCTTT. Variable domain in full (rest from reference TRBV5-1 and TRBJ1-1): KAGVTQTPRYLIKTRGQQVTLSCSPISGHRSVSWYQQTPGQGLQFLFEYFSETQRNKGNFPGRFSGRQFSNSRSEMNVSTLELGDSALYLCASSPRGSAEAFFGQGTRLTVV.